This T cell receptor (beta chain) originates from a study of T cells in Graves' hyperthyroidism and ophthalmopathy. The V end lost 4 bases, the J end lost 0 bases, and 13 bases lay between the germline ends. The length of the CDR3 is 16 residues. CDR1 and CDR2 (germline): SGHTA, FQGNSA. Amplified TCR beta CDR3 regions derived from RNA transcripts. During a first-round RT-PCR of the TCR CDR3, the HTBI primer set was used. TCRdb called the multiplex PCR reads again in MiXCR, with one record for every CDR3 protein. The sample has more than 650,000 distinct CDR3 sequences, 13% to 15% seen once; the top ten hold roughly a tenth. Findings of the study overall: Most clonotypes expanded in thyroid above 0.001 were likewise present in blood. It was a median around 6 months before onset that the model predicted ophthalmopathy.

Patients with uncontrolled infections, other autoimmune diseases, pregnancy or lactation were excluded. This clonotype was observed at least ten times. Its antigen is still unknown. The chain is built from TRBV7-2 and TRBJ2-1, with a possible D match to TRBD1 (5 bases). The clonotype originates from a woman between 18 and 29 years old with Graves' hyperthyroidism. Sequencing was performed on blood. CDR3 amino acids: CASSWQGLSSYNEQFF. The CDR3 coding sequence is TGTGCCAGCAGCTGGCAGGGCCTTAGCTCCTACAATGAGCAGTTCTTC.